Below, one T cell receptor beta chain is given with its context. These data are taken from a study of blood T cell repertoires in COVID-19. The data were produced by immunoSEQ multiplex PCR, yet TCRdb's version contains in-frame clones alone and is incomplete. The sample holds about 140,000 clones, about 86% seen once. The CDR3 runs to 15 residues. The V end was cut by 1 base, the J end by 1 base, with 12 bases between. Germline lookup yields CDR1 SGHNT and CDR2 YYREEE (reference sequence). The rearrangement links TRBV5-4 to TRBJ2-7; maybe TRBD1 (6 bases). Sequenced: peripheral blood. This receptor was obtained from a woman between 55 and 75 years old with acute or convalescent COVID-19. CDR3 in amino acids: CASSLFQGKSYEQYF. CDR3 in DNA: TGTGCCAGCAGCTTGTTTCAGGGGAAGTCCTACGAGCAGTACTTC.